This T cell receptor beta chain was obtained from a study of cytomegalovirus exposure and HLA in healthy donors. Study-level findings and limits: Evidence from a later analysis indicated that most CMV-associated TCR beta chains looked HLA-restricted. Most TCR beta V segments were productive about 87% or about 30% of the time in an earlier analysis. Among immune exposure information, only CMV serostatus was available. Altogether, 164 TCR beta chains were recorded as cytomegalovirus-associated.

CDR3 length equals 16 residues. Germline assignment: CDR1 MGHRA and CDR2 YSYEKL. With V trimmed by 4 bases and J by 3 bases, 5 bases remained unmatched. About this clone: Its antigen remains unknown.

It was with 60 Vbeta and 13 Jbeta primers that the PCR ran. Clones were sequenced by immunoSEQ multiplex PCR, and TCRdb holds only the in-frame ones, with some missing. The sample consists of around 150,000 clones, 76% of them appearing once. V is TRBV4-1 and J is TRBJ2-3; TRBD2 aligns across 12 bases. Material for sequencing was PBMCs. The sequence was obtained from a male donor in good health and CMV-seronegative. CDR3 amino acids: CASSPRLAGVTDTQYF. In DNA, the CDR3 is TGCGCCAGCAGCCCCCGACTAGCGGGAGTAACAGATACGCAGTATTTT.